What follows are 8 T cell receptor beta chains derived from one specimen sequenced in a study of blood T cell repertoires in COVID-19. Profiled with immunoSEQ multiplex PCR; TCRdb holds only in-frame clones, not every one. The table has some 76,000 clones, about nine tenths seen once. The specimen was peripheral blood. These receptors all stem from a woman aged 18-29 years with acute or convalescent COVID-19.

This clone was counted only a few times. The chain joins TRBV5-1 to TRBJ1-1, with D unresolved. Germline V lookup: CDR1 SGHRS, CDR2 YFSETQ. The V and J ends lost 0 bases and 8 bases respectively, with 17 bases between them. This CDR3 contains 15 residues. CDR3 amino acids: CASSLGAHDQEEAFF. CDR3 sequence (DNA): TGCGCCAGCAGCTTGGGGGCACACGATCAAGAAGAAGCTTTCTTT.

V usage is TRBV6-1 and J usage is TRBJ2-7; 8 positions agree with TRBD2. Germline V gene sequence: CDR1 MNHNS, CDR2 SASEGT. V was clipped by 2 bases and J by 7 bases; unmatched bases: 7. This CDR3 has 14 amino acids. The CDR3: CASSESGGPGEQYF. DNA for the CDR3: TGTGCCAGCAGTGAATCGGGGGGGCCCGGAGAGCAGTACTTC.

The chain combines TRBV2 with TRBJ2-7; 10 bases agree with TRBD2. CDR3 size: 16 residues. J lost 3 bases, V lost 5 bases, and 10 bases had no gene match. The germline CDR1 and CDR2 sequences are SNHLY and FYNNEI. The CDR3 loop is CASSYPSGGAGYEQYF. In DNA, the CDR3 is TGTGCCAGCAGTTATCCAAGCGGGGGGGCAGGCTACGAGCAGTACTTC. The complete variable domain, with remaining parts taken from reference TRBV2 and TRBJ2-7, reads EPEVTQTPSHQVTQMGQEVILRCVPISNHLYFYWYRQILGQKVEFLVSFYNNEISEKSEIFDDQFSVERPDGSNFTLKIRSTKLEDSAMYFCASSYPSGGAGYEQYFGPGTRLTVT.

This clone came up once. This sequence joins TRBV2 and TRBJ2-3; TRBD2 matches 13 bases. The CDR3 spans 16 residues. Unmatched junction bases numbered 9, after V lost 6 bases and J lost 6 bases. Germline CDR1 reads SNHLY; CDR2 reads FYNNEI. CDR3 sequence reads: CASRARLAGGADTQYF. The CDR3 DNA sequence: TGTGCCAGCAGAGCAAGACTAGCGGGAGGTGCGGATACGCAGTATTTT.

The CDR3 sequence: CASSFPGTGGNYGYTF. The CDR3 nucleotides are TGTGCCAGCAGTTTTCCCGGGACAGGGGGAAACTATGGCTACACCTTC. The chain employs TRBV28 and TRBJ1-2; 11 nucleotides agree with TRBD1. The CDR3 totals 16 residues. Trimming cost V 3 bases and J 2 bases; bases outside gene matches: 5. Per the germline V gene, CDR1 is MDHEN and CDR2 is SYDVKM.

This clone was seen more than once but under ten times. V and J are TRBV5-6 and TRBJ2-1, with 8 bases that match TRBD1. CDR1 SGHDT and CDR2 YYEEEE come from the germline V gene. There are 14 residues in the CDR3. With 3 bases clipped from V and 15 bases from J, the junction kept 14 bases outside the gene matches. The CDR3 bases are TGTGCCAGCAGCTGGAGGACAGGGAACTCGGGGGCGTTCTTC. Translating it yields CASSWRTGNSGAFF.

This chain uses TRBV6-5 with TRBJ1-2; TRBD1 agrees at 9 bases. The CDR3 is 15 residues long. Germline-derived CDR1 and CDR2 are MNHEY and SVGAGI. V lost 5 bases to trimming and J lost 2 bases; unmatched junction nucleotides: 6. The CDR3 region has the DNA TGTGCCAGCAGTCAATCCGGGACAGGGAACTATGGCTACACCTTC. It codes for CASSQSGTGNYGYTF.

This clone has a handful of counts. V and J are TRBV27 and TRBJ1-4, with 7 bases matching TRBD1. The CDR3 consists of 16 residues. Trimming at V came to 6 bases and at J to 0 bases, leaving 7 bases not matched to a gene. Per germline, CDR1 MNHEY and CDR2 SMNVEV (reference sequence). The DNA for the CDR3 is TGTGCCAGCAGCCAACAGGGGTCTACAACTAATGAAAAACTGTTTTTT. Protein sequence: CASSQQGSTTNEKLFF.